The 17 T cell receptor beta chains below were found in one sample sequenced in a study of response to subunit inactivated influenza vaccine. TCRdb reprocessed the RT-PCR reads with MiXCR, giving one entry per CDR3 protein. The sample consists of over 400,000 distinct CDR3 sequences, 10% to 15% of them appearing once. Here the sequenced sample was PBMCs from blood, taken 40 to 50 days after vaccination. The receptors stem from a man aged 50 to 60 who received an inactivated influenza vaccine.

This clonotype has only a few counts. V usage is TRBV4-1 and J usage is TRBJ2-7, with a possible D match to TRBD2 (5 bases). The V end lost 3 bases, the J end lost 0 bases, and 9 bases lay between the germline ends. Germline assignment: CDR1 MGHRA and CDR2 YSYEKL. CDR3 size: 14 residues. CDR3 nucleotide sequence: TGCGCCAGCAGCCAGCGGGTGGTCTCCTACGAGCAGTACTTC. As protein: CASSQRVVSYEQYF.

The CDR3 bases are TGCAGCGTTGAAGATTCCAGGGATAGCACAGATACGCAGTATTTT. Translated: CSVEDSRDSTDTQYF. The chain carries TRBV29-1 and TRBJ2-3, with D maybe TRBD1 (5 bases). V was shortened by 0 bases and J by 0 bases, with 10 bases between the two germline ends. The germline gives CDR1 SQVTM, CDR2 ANQGSEA. The CDR3 runs 15 residues.

This clonotype occurred many times. The chain recombines TRBV6-1 with TRBJ2-1; TRBD2 matches at 9 bases. The CDR3 length is 16 residues. The junction had 16 bases not matched to a gene; V was cut back by 6 bases and J by 10 bases. The germline V gene has CDR1 MNHNS and CDR2 SASEGT. As DNA, the CDR3 is TGTGCCAGCAGACTCCTGCCTAGCGGGGCCTATGGCGAGCAGTTCTTC. Amino acids: CASRLLPSGAYGEQFF.

This sequence joins TRBV4-3 and TRBJ2-3, with 10 bases fitting TRBD2. The CDR3 has 17 residues. V lost 0 bases, J lost 4 bases, and 7 bases stayed unmatched. Germline-derived CDR1 and CDR2 are LGHNA and YSLEER. In nucleotides, the CDR3 is TGCGCCAGCAGCCAAGATACAGCGGGAGGGCCCGCAGATACGCAGTATTTT. Amino acids: CASSQDTAGGPADTQYF.

This clonotype has more than one count but fewer than ten. The chain has TRBV5-6 and TRBJ2-2; D is perhaps TRBD1 (5 bases). Germline V gene sequence: CDR1 SGHDT, CDR2 YYEEEE. CDR3 length: 16 amino acids. V lost 1 base and J 2 bases, leaving 12 bases between the germline ends. CDR3 amino acids: CASSLIGVPNTGELFF. The CDR3 nucleotides are TGTGCCAGCAGCTTGATAGGGGTCCCAAACACCGGGGAGCTGTTTTTT.

This clonotype was picked up a small number of times. The chain has TRBV6-2 or TRBV6-3 and TRBJ2-1, with 11 bases fitting TRBD2. Germline-derived CDR1 and CDR2 are MNHEY and SVGEGT. The CDR3 loop spans 15 amino acids. The junction had 6 bases not matched to a gene; V was cut back by 2 bases and J by 9 bases. CDR3 loop: CASSYQASGRIEQFF. CDR3 in DNA: TGTGCCAGCAGTTACCAGGCTAGCGGGAGGATTGAGCAGTTCTTC.

This chain joins TRBV5-1 and TRBJ2-2; TRBD2 might be the D (5 bases). The germline V gene encodes CDR1 SGHRS and CDR2 YFSETQ. Trimming shortened V by 3 bases and J by 6 bases, and 12 bases separated the two germline ends. CDR3 size: 14 residues. This CDR3 reads CASSSGIQAGELFF. Here the CDR3 DNA reads TGCGCCAGCAGCTCGGGAATCCAGGCCGGGGAGCTGTTTTTT.

This chain uses TRBV20-1 with TRBJ2-1; TRBD1 might be the D (6 bases). Trimming pared 6 bases from V and 8 bases from J, leaving 23 bases between. The CDR3 has 15 residues. Germline lookup yields CDR1 DFQATT and CDR2 SNEGSKA (reference sequence). CDR3 protein: CSASPPGHQLDEQFF. The DNA of the CDR3 is TGCAGTGCCAGTCCCCCGGGACATCAGTTGGATGAGCAGTTCTTC.

This clonotype has a handful of counts. The V and J genes are TRBV6-2 or TRBV6-3 and TRBJ2-3; D call uncertain. CDR1 MNHEY and CDR2 SVGEGT come from the germline V gene. The CDR3 length is 16 residues. The germline V and J ends were trimmed by 6 bases and 0 bases, with 16 bases remaining between them. The CDR3 loop reads CASRPTGSKSTDTQYF. CDR3 coding DNA: TGTGCCAGCAGGCCGACCGGATCAAAGAGCACAGATACGCAGTATTTT.

This rearrangement joins TRBV11-2 to TRBJ1-6, with D perhaps TRBD1 (5 bases). The ends were cut back, 6 bases at V and 7 bases at J, with 13 bases in the middle. This CDR3 contains 14 residues. Per the germline V gene, CDR1 is SGHAT and CDR2 is FQNNGV. CDR3 DNA: TGTGCCAGCAGTAGAAGTCGGGGGAATTCACCCCTCCACTTT. It is translated as CASSRSRGNSPLHF.

This clonotype was seen a few times. The J gene is TRBJ2-2, the V gene TRBV15; 9 bases align to TRBD1. There are 17 residues in the CDR3. V lost 1 base, J lost 3 bases, and 6 bases stayed unmatched. CDR1 LNHNV and CDR2 YYDKDF come from the germline V gene (reference sequence). CDR3 in amino acids: CATSRGGRTGDTGELFF. DNA for the CDR3: TGTGCCACCAGCAGAGGAGGGCGGACAGGGGACACCGGGGAGCTGTTTTTT.

This clonotype was observed at least ten times. This chain connects TRBV20-1 to TRBJ2-3; 9 bases map to TRBD2. From germline, CDR1 is DFQATT and CDR2 SNEGSKA (reference sequence). Trimming removed 6 bases from V and 6 bases from J; junction bases left unmatched: 13. CDR3 length equals 15 residues. This chain's CDR3 is CSATTRGGAGDTQYF. Written as DNA, the CDR3 is TGCAGTGCCACGACGCGCGGGGGGGCCGGGGATACGCAGTATTTT.

In the case of this clonotype: A read error may be the cause here, since a much bigger clone is one base away. The chain links TRBV5-1 to TRBJ2-3, with 8 bases identical to TRBD1. CDR1 is SGHRS and CDR2 is YFSETQ in the germline V gene. J gave up 3 bases and V 4 bases, and 4 bases lay outside the gene matches. The CDR3 totals 14 residues. This chain's CDR3 is CASSPGQETDTQYF. DNA for the CDR3: TGCGCCAGCAGCCCGGGACAGGAGACAGATACGCAGTATTTT.

Many counts were recorded for this clonotype. The CDR3 spells CASSFISASNEQFF. CDR3 in DNA: TGTGCCAGCAGTTTCATTAGCGCGTCCAATGAGCAGTTCTTC. The rearrangement uses TRBV12-3 or TRBV12-4 and TRBJ2-1, with D tentatively TRBD2 (5 bases). Trimming cost V 3 bases and J 6 bases, with 12 bases left between them. The CDR3 loop spans 14 amino acids.

In this sample, this clonotype turned up a few times. The chain joins TRBV28 to TRBJ2-1; TRBD2 matches at 10 bases. The germline CDR1 and CDR2 sequences are MDHEN and SYDVKM. CDR3 length: 21 amino acids. V dropped 5 bases and J dropped 3; count of bases not matched to a gene: 22. The CDR3 DNA reads as TGTGCCAGCAGTCCCCCTGGGGTAGGTCATATGCTAGCGGGAGACTACAATGAGCAGTTCTTC. Residues: CASSPPGVGHMLAGDYNEQFF.

This chain joins TRBV5-1 and TRBJ2-7; 7 bases match TRBD1. CDR3 length: 13 amino acids. The germline CDR1 and CDR2 sequences are SGHRS and YFSETQ. Trimming cost V 5 bases and J 3 bases; bases outside gene matches: 5. As DNA, the CDR3 is TGCGCCAGCAGGTTTGGGACAGTCTACGAGCAGTACTTC. Translating it yields CASRFGTVYEQYF. The variable domain in full, with the rest retrieved from reference TRBV5-1 and TRBJ2-7, is KAGVTQTPRYLIKTRGQQVTLSCSPISGHRSVSWYQQTPGQGLQFLFEYFSETQRNKGNFPGRFSGRQFSNSRSEMNVSTLELGDSALYLCASRFGTVYEQYFGPGTRLTVT.

This clonotype came up a few times. The genes are TRBV5-1 and TRBJ2-1; a weak D match, TRBD2 (6 bases). Trimming removed 0 bases at V and 9 bases at J, with 13 bases between. Germline V gene lookup returns CDR1 SGHRS and CDR2 YFSETQ. The CDR3 contains 14 residues. CDR3 DNA: TGCGCCAGCAGCTTGGACGGGGAGGTGGGTGAGCAGTTCTTC. Amino acid sequence: CASSLDGEVGEQFF.